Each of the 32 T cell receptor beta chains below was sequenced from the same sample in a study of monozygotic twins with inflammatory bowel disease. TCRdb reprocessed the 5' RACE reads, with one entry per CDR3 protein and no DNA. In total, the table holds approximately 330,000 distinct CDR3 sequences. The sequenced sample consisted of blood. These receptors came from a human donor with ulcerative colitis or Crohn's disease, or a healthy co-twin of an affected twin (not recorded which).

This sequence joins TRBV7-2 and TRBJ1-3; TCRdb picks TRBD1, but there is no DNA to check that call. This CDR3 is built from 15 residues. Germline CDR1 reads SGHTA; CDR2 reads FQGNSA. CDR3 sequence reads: CASSFYGGPGNTIYF.

The CDR3: CASSGRGSGYTF. The chain is built from TRBV25-1 and TRBJ1-2. The CDR3 is 12 residues long. Germline assignment: CDR1 MGHDK and CDR2 SYGVNS.

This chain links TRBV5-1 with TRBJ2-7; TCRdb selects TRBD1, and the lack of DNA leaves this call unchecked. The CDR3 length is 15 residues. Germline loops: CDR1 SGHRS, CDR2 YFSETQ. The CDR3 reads CASSLDPGTEKEQYF.

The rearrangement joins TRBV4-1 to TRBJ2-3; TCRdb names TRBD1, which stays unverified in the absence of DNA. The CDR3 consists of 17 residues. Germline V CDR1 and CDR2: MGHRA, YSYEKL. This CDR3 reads CASSQGPGYSYRDTQYF.

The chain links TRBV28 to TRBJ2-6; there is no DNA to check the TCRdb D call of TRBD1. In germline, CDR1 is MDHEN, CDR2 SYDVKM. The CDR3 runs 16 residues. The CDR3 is CASQGASTGGANVLTF.

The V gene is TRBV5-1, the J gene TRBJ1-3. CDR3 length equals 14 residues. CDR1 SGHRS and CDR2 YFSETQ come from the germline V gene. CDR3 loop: CASRGQSSGNTIYF.

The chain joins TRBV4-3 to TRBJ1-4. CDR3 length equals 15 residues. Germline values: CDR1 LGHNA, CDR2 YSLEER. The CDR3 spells CASSQDRGSGERLFF.

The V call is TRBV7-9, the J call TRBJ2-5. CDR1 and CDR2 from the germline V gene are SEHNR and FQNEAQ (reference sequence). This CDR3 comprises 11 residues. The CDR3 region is CASRPIGTQYF.

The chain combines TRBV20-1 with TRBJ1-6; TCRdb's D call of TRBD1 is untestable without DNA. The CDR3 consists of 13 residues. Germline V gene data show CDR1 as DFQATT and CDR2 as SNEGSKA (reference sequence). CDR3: CSATTGMESPLHF.

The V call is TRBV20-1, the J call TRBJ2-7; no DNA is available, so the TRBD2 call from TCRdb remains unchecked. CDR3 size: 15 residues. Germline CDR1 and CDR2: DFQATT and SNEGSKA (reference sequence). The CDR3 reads CSARGGLPTDLWQYF.

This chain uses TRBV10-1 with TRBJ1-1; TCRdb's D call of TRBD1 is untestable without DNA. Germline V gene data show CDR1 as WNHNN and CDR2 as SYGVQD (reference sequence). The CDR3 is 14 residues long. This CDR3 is CASSPGTGITEAFF.

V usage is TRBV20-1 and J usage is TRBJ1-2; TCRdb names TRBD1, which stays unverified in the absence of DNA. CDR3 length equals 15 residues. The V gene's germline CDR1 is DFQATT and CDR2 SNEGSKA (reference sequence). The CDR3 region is CSARDRAPSNYGYTF.

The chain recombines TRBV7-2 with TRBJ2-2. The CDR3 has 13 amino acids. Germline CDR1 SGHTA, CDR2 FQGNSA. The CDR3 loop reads CASSLDPPGELFF.

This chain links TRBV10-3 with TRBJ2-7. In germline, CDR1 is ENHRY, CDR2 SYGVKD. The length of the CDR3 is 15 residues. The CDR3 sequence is CAISESTSVLYEQYF.

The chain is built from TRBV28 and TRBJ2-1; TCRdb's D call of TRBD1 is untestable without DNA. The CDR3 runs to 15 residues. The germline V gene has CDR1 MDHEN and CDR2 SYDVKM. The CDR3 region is CASSPGGAGYNEQFF.

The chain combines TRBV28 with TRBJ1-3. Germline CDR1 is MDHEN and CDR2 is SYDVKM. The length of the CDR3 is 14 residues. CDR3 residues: CASSLRHPGNTIYF. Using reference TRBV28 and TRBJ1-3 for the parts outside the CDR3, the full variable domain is DVKVTQSSRYLVKRTGEKVFLECVQDMDHENMFWYRQDPGLGLRLIYFSYDVKMKEKGDIPEGYSVSREKKERFSLILESASTNQTSMYLCASSLRHPGNTIYFGEGSWLTVV.

CDR3 residues: CASSRDSALSGANVLTF. The chain carries TRBV5-1 and TRBJ2-6; TCRdb's D gene call, TRBD1, goes unchecked for lack of DNA. The germline V gene has CDR1 SGHRS and CDR2 YFSETQ. This CDR3 contains 17 residues.

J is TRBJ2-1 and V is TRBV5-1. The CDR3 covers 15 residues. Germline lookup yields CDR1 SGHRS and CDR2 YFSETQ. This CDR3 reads CASSLPAVSYNEQFF.

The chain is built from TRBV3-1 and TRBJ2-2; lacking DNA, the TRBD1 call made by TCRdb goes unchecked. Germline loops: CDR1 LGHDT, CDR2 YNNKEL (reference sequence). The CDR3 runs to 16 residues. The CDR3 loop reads CASSLRQATNTGELFF.

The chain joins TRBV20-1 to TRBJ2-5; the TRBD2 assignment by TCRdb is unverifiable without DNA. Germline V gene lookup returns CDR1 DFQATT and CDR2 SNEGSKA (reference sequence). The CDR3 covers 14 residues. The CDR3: CSARDPAGVETQYF.

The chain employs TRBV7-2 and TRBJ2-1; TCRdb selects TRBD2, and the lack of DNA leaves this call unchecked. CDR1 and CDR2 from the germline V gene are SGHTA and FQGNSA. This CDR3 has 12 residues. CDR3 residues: CASSSTSGIQFF.

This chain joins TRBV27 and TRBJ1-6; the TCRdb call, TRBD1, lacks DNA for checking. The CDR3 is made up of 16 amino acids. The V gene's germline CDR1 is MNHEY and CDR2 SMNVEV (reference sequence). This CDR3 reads CASSSRGATRSSPLHF.

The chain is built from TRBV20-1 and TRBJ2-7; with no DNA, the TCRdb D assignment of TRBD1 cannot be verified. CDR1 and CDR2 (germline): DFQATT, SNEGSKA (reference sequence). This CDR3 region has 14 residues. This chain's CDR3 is CSARGQGRIDEQYF.

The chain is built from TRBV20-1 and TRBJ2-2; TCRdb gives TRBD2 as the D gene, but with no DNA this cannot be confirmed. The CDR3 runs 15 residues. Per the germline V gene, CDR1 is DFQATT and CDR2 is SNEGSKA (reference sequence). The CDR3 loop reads CSARPAGTGTGELFF.

CDR3 sequence: CSARDPERNEQFF. This chain connects TRBV20-1 to TRBJ2-1. This CDR3 contains 13 residues. Germline CDR1 and CDR2: DFQATT and SNEGSKA (reference sequence).

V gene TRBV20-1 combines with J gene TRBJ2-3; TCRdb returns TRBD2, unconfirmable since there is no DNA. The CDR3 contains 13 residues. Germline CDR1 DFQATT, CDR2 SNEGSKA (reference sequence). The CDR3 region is CSAQAGGRGTQYF.

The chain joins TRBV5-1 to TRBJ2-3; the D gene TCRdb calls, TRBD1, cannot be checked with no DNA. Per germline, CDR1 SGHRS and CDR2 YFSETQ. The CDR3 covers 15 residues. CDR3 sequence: CASSLSGGTADTQYF.

CDR3 sequence reads: CSARDQIRGLFAFF. This rearrangement joins TRBV20-1 to TRBJ1-1. Germline loops: CDR1 DFQATT, CDR2 SNEGSKA (reference sequence). This CDR3 is built from 14 residues.

Here the CDR3 reads CATSEPTVGETQYF. This rearrangement joins TRBV24-1 to TRBJ2-5; TCRdb's assignment of TRBD1 cannot be checked, as there is no DNA. The CDR3 totals 14 residues. CDR1 and CDR2 (germline): KGHDR, SFDVKD.

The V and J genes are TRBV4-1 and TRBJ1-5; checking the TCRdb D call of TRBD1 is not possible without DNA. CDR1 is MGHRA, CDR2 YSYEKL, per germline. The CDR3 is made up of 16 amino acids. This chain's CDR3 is CASSQDGGFGNQPQHF.

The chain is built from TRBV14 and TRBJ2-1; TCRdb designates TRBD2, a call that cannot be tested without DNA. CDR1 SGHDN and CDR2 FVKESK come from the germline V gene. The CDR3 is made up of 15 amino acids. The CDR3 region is CSSSPGTRRSGEQFF.

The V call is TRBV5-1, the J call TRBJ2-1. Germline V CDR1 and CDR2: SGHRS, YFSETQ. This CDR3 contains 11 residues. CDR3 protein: CASSKNDEQFF.